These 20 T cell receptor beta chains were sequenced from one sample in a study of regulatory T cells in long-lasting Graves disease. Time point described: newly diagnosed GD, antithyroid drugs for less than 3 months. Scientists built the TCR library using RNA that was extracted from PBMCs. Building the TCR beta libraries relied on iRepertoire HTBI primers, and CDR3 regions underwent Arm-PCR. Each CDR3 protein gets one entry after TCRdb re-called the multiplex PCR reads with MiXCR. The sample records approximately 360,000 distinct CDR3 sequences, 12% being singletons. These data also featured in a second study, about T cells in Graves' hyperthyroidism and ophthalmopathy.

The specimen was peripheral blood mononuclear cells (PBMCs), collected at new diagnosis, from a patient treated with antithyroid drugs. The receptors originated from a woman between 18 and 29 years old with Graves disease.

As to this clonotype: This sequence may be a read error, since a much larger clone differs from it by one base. CDR3 loop: CASRMTGEPYGQYF. The CDR3 coding sequence is TGTGCCAGCAGAATGACAGGGGAACCCTACGGGCAGTACTTC. The chain recombines TRBV2 with TRBJ2-4; TRBD1 aligns across 8 bases. V trimming: 6 bases; J trimming: 13 bases; junction bases outside the gene matches: 14. Per germline, CDR1 SNHLY and CDR2 FYNNEI. This CDR3 is 14 amino acids long.

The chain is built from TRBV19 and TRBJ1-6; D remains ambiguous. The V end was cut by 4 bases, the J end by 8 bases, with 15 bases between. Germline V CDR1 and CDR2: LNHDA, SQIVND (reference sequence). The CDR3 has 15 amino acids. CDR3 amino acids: CASSKSAIKDSPLHF. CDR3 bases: TGTGCCAGTAGTAAATCCGCTATTAAGGATTCACCCCTCCACTTT.

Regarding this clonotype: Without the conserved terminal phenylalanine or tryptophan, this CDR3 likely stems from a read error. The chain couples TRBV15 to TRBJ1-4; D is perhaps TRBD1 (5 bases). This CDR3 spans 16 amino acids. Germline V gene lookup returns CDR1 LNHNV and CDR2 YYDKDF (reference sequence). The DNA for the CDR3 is TGTGCCACCAGCGGAGAACAGGTTGCAACTAATGAAAAGCTGTTTCTT. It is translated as CATSGEQVATNEKLFL.

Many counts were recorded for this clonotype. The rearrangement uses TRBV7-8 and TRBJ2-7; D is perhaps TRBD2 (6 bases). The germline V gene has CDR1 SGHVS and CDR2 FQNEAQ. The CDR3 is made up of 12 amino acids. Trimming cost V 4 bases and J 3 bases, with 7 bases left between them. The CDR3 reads CASSSTSYEQYV. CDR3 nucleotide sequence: TGTGCCAGCAGCTCGACTAGCTACGAGCAGTACGTC.

The CDR3 loop is CASSLSSGLTEAFF. Written as DNA, the CDR3 is TGTGCCAGCAGCTTAAGTTCAGGGCTCACTGAAGCTTTCTTT. The chain uses TRBV7-2 and TRBJ1-1; maybe TRBD1 (5 bases). The V and J ends lost 2 bases and 4 bases respectively, with 11 bases between them. The CDR3 runs to 14 residues. The germline gives CDR1 SGHTA, CDR2 FQGNSA.

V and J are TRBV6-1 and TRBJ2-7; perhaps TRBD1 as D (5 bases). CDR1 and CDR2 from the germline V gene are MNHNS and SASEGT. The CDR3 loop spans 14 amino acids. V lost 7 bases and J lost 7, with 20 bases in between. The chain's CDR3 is CASKAWQGRGEQYV. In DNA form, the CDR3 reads TGTGCCAGCAAGGCCTGGCAGGGTCGTGGGGAGCAGTACGTC.

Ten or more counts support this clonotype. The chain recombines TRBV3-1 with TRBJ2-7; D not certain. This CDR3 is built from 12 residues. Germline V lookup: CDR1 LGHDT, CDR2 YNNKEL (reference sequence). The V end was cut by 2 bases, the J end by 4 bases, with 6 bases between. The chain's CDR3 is CASSQYRYEQYF. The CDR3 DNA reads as TGTGCCAGCAGCCAATACCGATACGAGCAGTACTTC.

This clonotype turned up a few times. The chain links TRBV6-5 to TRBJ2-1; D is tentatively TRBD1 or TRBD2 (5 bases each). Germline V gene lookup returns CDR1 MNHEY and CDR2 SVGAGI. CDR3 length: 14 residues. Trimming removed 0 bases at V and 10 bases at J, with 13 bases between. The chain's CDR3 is CASSYSEWGPEQFF. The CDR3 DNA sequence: TGTGCCAGCAGTTACTCAGAGTGGGGACCCGAGCAGTTCTTC.

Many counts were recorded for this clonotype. This chain's CDR3 is CASSSWGTQYF. The CDR3 nucleotides are TGTGCCAGCAGCTCATGGGGGACCCAGTACTTC. The V gene is TRBV7-8, the J gene TRBJ2-5; no clear D. Germline V gene lookup returns CDR1 SGHVS and CDR2 FQNEAQ. V lost 4 bases, J lost 7 bases, and 7 bases lay in between. The CDR3 contains 11 residues.

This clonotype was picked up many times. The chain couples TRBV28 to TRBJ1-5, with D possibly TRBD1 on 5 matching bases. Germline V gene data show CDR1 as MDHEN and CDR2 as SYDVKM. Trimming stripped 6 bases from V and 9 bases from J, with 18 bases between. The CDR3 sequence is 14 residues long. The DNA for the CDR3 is TGTGCCAGCAGACTTGGGACTCCCGCTACGCCCCAGCATTTT. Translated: CASRLGTPATPQHF.

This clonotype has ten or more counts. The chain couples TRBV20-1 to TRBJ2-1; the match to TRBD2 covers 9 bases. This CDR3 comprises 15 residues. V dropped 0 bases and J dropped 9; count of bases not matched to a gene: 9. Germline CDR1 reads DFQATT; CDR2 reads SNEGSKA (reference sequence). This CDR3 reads CSARDLVLAGIEQFF. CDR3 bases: TGCAGTGCTAGAGATCTTGTACTAGCGGGCATTGAGCAGTTCTTC.

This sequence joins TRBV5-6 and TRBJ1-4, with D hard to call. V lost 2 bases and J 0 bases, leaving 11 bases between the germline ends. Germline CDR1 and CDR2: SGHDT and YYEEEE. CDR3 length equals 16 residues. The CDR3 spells CASSLFLGATNEKLFF. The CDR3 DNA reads TGTGCCAGCAGCTTATTTTTGGGAGCAACTAATGAAAAACTGTTTTTT.

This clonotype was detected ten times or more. The CDR3 DNA is TGTGCCTGGGGAATAATTGGGGAGCTGTTTTTT. It translates to CAWGIIGELFF. The chain combines TRBV30 with TRBJ2-2; D unclear. Germline-derived CDR1 and CDR2 are GTSNPN and SVGIG (reference sequence). Trimming removed 5 bases from V and 8 bases from J, with 9 bases in between. The CDR3 length is 11 residues.

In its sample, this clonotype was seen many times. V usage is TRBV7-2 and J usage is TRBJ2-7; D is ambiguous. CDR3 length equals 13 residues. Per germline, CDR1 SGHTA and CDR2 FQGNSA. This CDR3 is CASSPAYPYEQYV. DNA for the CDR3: TGTGCCAGCAGTCCCGCGTACCCCTACGAGCAATACGTC.

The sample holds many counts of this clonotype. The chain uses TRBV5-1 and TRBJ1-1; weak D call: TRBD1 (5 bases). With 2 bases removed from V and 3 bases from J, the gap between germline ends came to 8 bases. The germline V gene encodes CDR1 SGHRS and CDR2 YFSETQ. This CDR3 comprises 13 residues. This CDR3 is CASSFGDHTEAFF. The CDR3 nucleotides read TGCGCCAGCAGCTTCGGGGACCACACTGAAGCTTTCTTT.

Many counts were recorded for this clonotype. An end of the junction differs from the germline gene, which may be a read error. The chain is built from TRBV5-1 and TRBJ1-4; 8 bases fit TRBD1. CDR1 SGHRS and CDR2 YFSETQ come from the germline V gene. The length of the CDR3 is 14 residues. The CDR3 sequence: CASSQDRGNEKLFF. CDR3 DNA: TGTGCCAGCAGTCAAGACAGGGGAAATGAAAAACTGTTTTTT.

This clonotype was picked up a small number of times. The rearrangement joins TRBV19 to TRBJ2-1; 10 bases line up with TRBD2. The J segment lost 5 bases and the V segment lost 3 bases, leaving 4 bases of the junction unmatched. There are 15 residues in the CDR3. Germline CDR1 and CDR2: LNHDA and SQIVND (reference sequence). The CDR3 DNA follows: TGTGCCAGTAGTATCGGGACTAGCGCCCACAATGAGCAGTTCTTC. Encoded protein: CASSIGTSAHNEQFF.

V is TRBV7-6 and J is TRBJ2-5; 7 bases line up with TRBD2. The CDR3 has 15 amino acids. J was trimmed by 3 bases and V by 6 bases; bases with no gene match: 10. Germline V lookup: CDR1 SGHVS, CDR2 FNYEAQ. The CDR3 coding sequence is TGTGCCAGCAGACTAGCGTGGACTCCAGAAGAGACCCAGTACTTC. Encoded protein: CASRLAWTPEETQYF.

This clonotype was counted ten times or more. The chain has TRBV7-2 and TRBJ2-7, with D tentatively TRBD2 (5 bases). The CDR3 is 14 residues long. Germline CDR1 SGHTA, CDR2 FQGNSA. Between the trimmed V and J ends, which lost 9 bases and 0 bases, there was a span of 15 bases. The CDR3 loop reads CASKPGLSSYEQYF. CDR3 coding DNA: TGTGCCAGTAAGCCGGGATTGAGCTCCTACGAGCAGTACTTC.

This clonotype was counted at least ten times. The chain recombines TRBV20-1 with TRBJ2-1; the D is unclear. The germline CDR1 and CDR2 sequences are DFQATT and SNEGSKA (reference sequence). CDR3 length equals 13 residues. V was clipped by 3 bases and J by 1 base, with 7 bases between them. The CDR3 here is CSASGFSYNEQFF. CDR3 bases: TGCAGTGCTAGCGGGTTTTCCTACAATGAGCAGTTCTTC.